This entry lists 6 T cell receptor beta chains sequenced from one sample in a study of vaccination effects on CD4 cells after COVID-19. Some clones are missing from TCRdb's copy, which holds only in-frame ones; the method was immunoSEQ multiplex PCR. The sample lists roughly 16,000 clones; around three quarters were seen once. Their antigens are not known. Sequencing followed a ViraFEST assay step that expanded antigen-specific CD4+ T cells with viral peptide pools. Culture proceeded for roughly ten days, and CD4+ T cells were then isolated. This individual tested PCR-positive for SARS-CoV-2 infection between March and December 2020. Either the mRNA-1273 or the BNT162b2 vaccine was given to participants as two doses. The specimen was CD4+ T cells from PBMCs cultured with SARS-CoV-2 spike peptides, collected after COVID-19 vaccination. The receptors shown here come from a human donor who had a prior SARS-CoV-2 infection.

The CDR3 loop is CASSTHSGGATDTQYF. The CDR3 DNA is TGTGCCAGCAGCACCCATAGCGGGGGGGCCACAGATACGCAGTATTTT. This chain connects TRBV5-4 to TRBJ2-3; TRBD2 matches 11 bases. Germline V gene sequence: CDR1 SGHNT, CDR2 YYREEE (reference sequence). The CDR3 is 16 amino acids. The V and J ends lost 4 bases and 2 bases, in that order; junction bases with no gene match: 6.

This CDR3 is CASSKLGTVRDEQYF. CDR3 nucleotide sequence: TGTGCCAGCAGCAAACTTGGGACAGTCAGGGACGAGCAGTACTTC. The chain joins TRBV21-1 to TRBJ2-7; the DNA was not used to check the table's D call, TRBD1. TRBV21-1 is a recognized pseudogene. The CDR3 loop spans 15 amino acids.

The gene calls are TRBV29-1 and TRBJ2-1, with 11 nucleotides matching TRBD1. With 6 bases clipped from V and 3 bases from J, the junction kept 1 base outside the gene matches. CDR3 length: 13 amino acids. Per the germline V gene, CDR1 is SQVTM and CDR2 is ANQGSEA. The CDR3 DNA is TGCAGCGTGGGGACAGGGGGCTACAATGAGCAGTTCTTC. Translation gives CSVGTGGYNEQFF.

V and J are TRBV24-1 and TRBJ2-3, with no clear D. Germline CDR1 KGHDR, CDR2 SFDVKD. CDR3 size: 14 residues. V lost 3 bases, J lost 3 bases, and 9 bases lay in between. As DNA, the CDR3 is TGTGCCACCAGTGATCCGGACGGGACAGATACGCAGTATTTT. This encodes CATSDPDGTDTQYF.

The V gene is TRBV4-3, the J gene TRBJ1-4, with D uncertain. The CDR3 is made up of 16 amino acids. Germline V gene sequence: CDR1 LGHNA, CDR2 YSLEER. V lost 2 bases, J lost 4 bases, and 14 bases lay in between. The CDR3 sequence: CASSQIEDRDNEKLFF. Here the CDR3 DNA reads TGCGCCAGCAGCCAAATCGAAGACCGAGATAATGAAAAACTGTTTTTT.

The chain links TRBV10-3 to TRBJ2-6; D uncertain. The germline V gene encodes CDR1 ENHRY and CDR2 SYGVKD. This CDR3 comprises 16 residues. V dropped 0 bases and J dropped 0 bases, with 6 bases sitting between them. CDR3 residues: CAISESPPSGANVLTF. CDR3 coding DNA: TGTGCCATCAGTGAGTCCCCACCCTCTGGGGCCAACGTCCTGACTTTC.